One and the same sample provided the 15 T cell receptor beta chains below, sequenced in a study of blood T cell repertoires in COVID-19. Repertoires were generated with immunoSEQ multiplex PCR, while TCRdb's copy carries only in-frame clones and drops some. The sample yields approximately 170,000 clones, approximately 90% seen once. The sample was peripheral blood. The receptors originated from a man aged 18-30 years with active or convalescent COVID-19.

This clone came up a few times. J is TRBJ2-7 and V is TRBV19, with D uncertain. There are 13 residues in the CDR3. The germline V gene encodes CDR1 LNHDA and CDR2 SQIVND (reference sequence). V was shortened by 3 bases and J by 2 bases, with 8 bases between the two germline ends. This CDR3 reads CASSMEITYEQYF. As DNA, the CDR3 is TGTGCCAGTAGTATGGAGATAACCTACGAGCAGTACTTC. The variable domain in full, with the rest retrieved from reference TRBV19 and TRBJ2-7, is DGGITQSPKYLFRKEGQNVTLSCEQNLNHDAMYWYRQDPGQGLRLIYYSQIVNDFQKGDIAEGYSVSREKKESFPLTVTSAQKNPTAFYLCASSMEITYEQYFGPGTRLTVT.

The rearrangement links TRBV7-8 to TRBJ1-2; tentative D call: TRBD1 (5 bases). The germline CDR1 and CDR2 sequences are SGHVS and FQNEAQ. This CDR3 spans 13 amino acids. The V and J ends lost 5 bases and 8 bases respectively, with 15 bases between them. The CDR3 sequence: CASSPTPGLGYTF. The CDR3 DNA reads TGTGCCAGCAGCCCAACCCCAGGGCTAGGCTACACCTTC.

This clone was seen a single time. This chain links TRBV7-3 with TRBJ2-1, with TRBD2 as a possible D gene (6 bases). V lost 3 bases, J lost 8 bases, and 17 bases lay in between. This CDR3 spans 15 amino acids. Germline V gene lookup returns CDR1 SGHTA and CDR2 FQGTGA. The CDR3 sequence is CASSFRLGRNYEQFF. The CDR3 region has the DNA TGTGCCAGCAGCTTTCGACTAGGGAGGAACTATGAGCAGTTCTTC.

The chain joins TRBV5-4 to TRBJ1-1; 7 nucleotides match TRBD1. Germline assignment: CDR1 SGHNT and CDR2 YYREEE (reference sequence). The V gene end was trimmed by 3 bases and the J gene end by 4 bases; junction bases not matched to a gene: 3. The CDR3 is made up of 13 amino acids. Written as DNA, the CDR3 is TGTGCCAGCAGCTGGGCAGGGGGCACTGAAGCTTTCTTT. It yields the protein CASSWAGGTEAFF.

This clone occurred a few times. The chain is built from TRBV28 and TRBJ1-1, with D possibly matching TRBD1 (5 bases). Deletions cut 3 bases from V and 3 bases from J, with 14 bases between. This CDR3 is 15 amino acids long. Germline V CDR1 and CDR2: MDHEN, SYDVKM. The DNA for the CDR3 is TGTGCCAGCAGTTTGGGTCGAAGGGGTGACACTGAAGCTTTCTTT. Protein: CASSLGRRGDTEAFF. Based on the CDR3 plus reference TRBV28 and TRBJ1-1, the full variable domain is DVKVTQSSRYLVKRTGEKVFLECVQDMDHENMFWYRQDPGLGLRLIYFSYDVKMKEKGDIPEGYSVSREKKERFSLILESASTNQTSMYLCASSLGRRGDTEAFFGQGTRLTVV.

The chain carries TRBV7-9 and TRBJ2-5; 12 nucleotides match TRBD2. Germline CDR1 is SEHNR and CDR2 is FQNEAQ (reference sequence). CDR3 size: 16 residues. Trimming at V came to 4 bases and at J to 1 base, leaving 4 bases not matched to a gene. CDR3 nucleotides: TGTGCCAGCAGCTACGGGACTAGCGGGTCCCAAGAGACCCAGTACTTC. Protein sequence: CASSYGTSGSQETQYF.

V is TRBV5-1 and J is TRBJ2-2; D is unclear. Looked up from germline, CDR1 is SGHRS and CDR2 is YFSETQ. The V end was cut by 0 bases, the J end by 4 bases, with 7 bases between. There are 14 residues in the CDR3. The CDR3 sequence: CASSLDYATGELFF. CDR3 nucleotide sequence: TGCGCCAGCAGCTTGGACTACGCCACCGGGGAGCTGTTTTTT.

V and J are TRBV19 and TRBJ2-3; D is ambiguous. V dropped 6 bases and J dropped 2 bases, with 15 bases sitting between them. Germline V gives CDR1 LNHDA, CDR2 SQIVND (reference sequence). The CDR3 is 15 residues long. The CDR3 DNA sequence: TGTGCCAGTAGGCCCGCTCGGGTTATCACAGATACGCAGTATTTT. Residues: CASRPARVITDTQYF.

The V call is TRBV7-2, the J call TRBJ2-1; 7 bases are a match to TRBD2. CDR1 is SGHTA and CDR2 is FQGNSA in the germline V gene. Trimming at V came to 2 bases and at J to 2 bases, leaving 3 bases not matched to a gene. CDR3 length equals 15 residues. The CDR3 spells CASSLRGGAYNEQFF. CDR3 nucleotides: TGTGCCAGCAGCTTACGCGGGGGTGCCTACAATGAGCAGTTCTTC.

V gene TRBV18 combines with J gene TRBJ2-7; TRBD2 might be the D (5 bases). The CDR3 length is 13 residues. CDR1 KGHSH and CDR2 LQKENI come from the germline V gene. Trimming removed 3 bases at V and 3 bases at J, with 9 bases between. CDR3 nucleotides: TGTGCCAGCTCACCGGAACTAGACTACGAGCAGTACTTC. As protein: CASSPELDYEQYF.

The chain recombines TRBV19 with TRBJ1-1; the match to TRBD1 covers 7 bases. Looked up from germline, CDR1 is LNHDA and CDR2 is SQIVND (reference sequence). There are 14 residues in the CDR3. J was trimmed by 1 base and V by 3 bases; bases with no gene match: 2. CDR3 bases: TGTGCCAGTAGTATCAGGACAGGGAACACTGAAGCTTTCTTT. Its translation is CASSIRTGNTEAFF.

The chain joins TRBV9 to TRBJ2-3; 10 bases map to TRBD2. With 3 bases clipped from V and 4 bases from J, the junction kept 5 bases outside the gene matches. CDR3 length: 15 residues. CDR1 and CDR2 from the germline V gene are SGDLS and YYNGEE. CDR3 amino acids: CASSALAGVSDTQYF. The CDR3, as DNA: TGTGCCAGCAGCGCTCTAGCGGGAGTTTCAGATACGCAGTATTTT.

This clone was seen once. The CDR3 region is CASSQDFRAEAFF. Here the CDR3 DNA reads TGTGCCAGCAGCCAAGATTTCAGGGCTGAAGCTTTCTTT. The J gene is TRBJ1-1, the V gene TRBV3-1 (or the pseudogene TRBV3-2), with a possible D match to TRBD1 (5 bases). Trimming left V 0 bases short and J 6 bases short, with 8 bases between. The CDR3 sequence is 13 residues long. Germline CDR1 and CDR2: LGHDT and YNNKEL (reference sequence).

The CDR3 DNA reads TGTGCCAGCTCACCCGGGTCCCCCTGGTCTGGAAACACCATATATTTT. Its translation is CASSPGSPWSGNTIYF. The genes are TRBV18 and TRBJ1-3; no clear D gene. The CDR3 consists of 16 residues. V shed 3 bases and J shed 1 base, with 13 bases lying between them. Germline loops: CDR1 KGHSH, CDR2 LQKENI.

V and J are TRBV10-3 and TRBJ1-5, with a tentative D call TRBD1 (5 bases). This CDR3 region has 14 residues. Germline CDR1 reads ENHRY; CDR2 reads SYGVKD. V lost 8 bases to trimming and J lost 3 bases, with 14 bases between them. For the CDR3, the DNA is TGTGCCATCGGGGCAGGCGTAAACAATCAGCCCCAGCATTTT. It is translated as CAIGAGVNNQPQHF.